Listed below are T cell receptor beta chains from one sample, sequenced in a study. Each CDR3 protein gets one entry after TCRdb re-called the 5' RACE reads with MiXCR. The sample holds some 54,000 distinct CDR3 sequences, roughly a sixth seen once. What was sequenced was naive CD4+ T cells sorted from blood. The receptors originated from a female donor with breast cancer. CDR3s include the opening cysteine and the closing phenylalanine or tryptophan. The D gene is left open where the match is weak. Expanded clones get a size class; other rows say once, few or many, or leave the size out.

clone_size	v_call	d_call	j_call	cdr3_aa
NA	TRBV7-9	NA	TRBJ2-3	CTSSSPRKDTQYF
NA	TRBV5-1	NA	TRBJ2-7	CASSPVDSSYEQYF
few	TRBV6-2/TRBV6-3	NA	TRBJ1-1	CASTGRKSTEAFF
many	TRBV5-1	TRBD2	TRBJ2-3	CASSGTSEVLDTQYF
few	TRBV4-3	NA	TRBJ2-2	CASSQRGASTGELFF
few	TRBV10-2	TRBD1	TRBJ1-1	CASKDRVGEAFF
many	TRBV4-1	NA	TRBJ1-2	CASSQVQSNYGYTF
NA	TRBV7-6	TRBD2	TRBJ2-3	CASSITSGSSADTQYF
few	TRBV5-1	TRBD1	TRBJ2-7	CASSPGGPGEQYF
few	TRBV18	NA	TRBJ2-7	CASTTNRDSAAYEQYF